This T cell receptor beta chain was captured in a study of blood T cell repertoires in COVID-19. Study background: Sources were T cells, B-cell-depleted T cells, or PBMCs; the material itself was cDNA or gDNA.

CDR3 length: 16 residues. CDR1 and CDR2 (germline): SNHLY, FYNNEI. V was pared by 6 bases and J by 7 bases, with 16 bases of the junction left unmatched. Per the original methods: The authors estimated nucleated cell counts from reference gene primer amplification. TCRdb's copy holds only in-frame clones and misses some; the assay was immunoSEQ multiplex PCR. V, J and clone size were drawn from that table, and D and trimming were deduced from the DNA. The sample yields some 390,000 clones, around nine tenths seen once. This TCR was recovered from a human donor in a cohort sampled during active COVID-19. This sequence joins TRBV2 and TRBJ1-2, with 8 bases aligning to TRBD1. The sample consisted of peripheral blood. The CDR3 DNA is TGTGCCAGCAGAGCCCCCCCCGGGACAGGCCGGCCTGGCTACACCTTC. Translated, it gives CASRAPPGTGRPGYTF.